The count of the clone carrying this T cell receptor beta chain is one. Its antigen is as yet unknown. Germline V gives CDR1 SEHNR, CDR2 FQNEAQ (reference sequence). V lost 2 bases to trimming and J lost 4 bases, with 14 bases between them. This CDR3 spans 15 amino acids. The data were taken from a study of shared clonotypes between healthy human individuals. Study overall: Ranging from 18 to 49 in age, donors were a couple of women and a few men. General study points: Even with large depth, rarefaction showed that sorted-subset sequencing was incomplete. Sequencing depth was expected to affect clonotype sharing among donors.

Method: immunoSEQ multiplex PCR; TCRdb's copy keeps in-frame clones and lacks some. The sample yields roughly 1 million clones, 75% seen once. This sequence joins TRBV7-9 and TRBJ1-2; no reliable D call. Sequencing was performed on memory CD4+ T cells sorted from blood. Subset specified: CD45RA-negative fraction. This TCR derives from a man younger than 35 in good health. CDR3 in amino acids: CASSLPEGGSYGYTF. The CDR3, as DNA: TGTGCCAGCAGCTTACCGGAGGGAGGAAGCTATGGCTACACCTTC.